These 24 T cell receptor beta chains were all obtained from the same sample, sequenced in a study of T cells in Graves' hyperthyroidism and ophthalmopathy. TCR beta CDR3 regions were amplified from RNA. TCR CDR3 regions were first amplified by RT-PCR with HTBI primers. One entry per CDR3 protein results from TCRdb running MiXCR on the multiplex PCR reads. The repertoire holds 450,000 to 700,000 distinct CDR3 sequences, with about 45% as singletons. Sequenced: peripheral blood or thyroid tissue (not recorded which). The receptors stem from a woman aged 18-30 years with Graves' hyperthyroidism.

Remarks on this clonotype: In this CDR3 the conserved last residue, phenylalanine or tryptophan, is missing, so a read error is likely. V usage is TRBV30 and J usage is TRBJ2-7; no clear D. CDR3 length: 11 residues. Germline V gene data show CDR1 as GTSNPN and CDR2 as SVGIG (reference sequence). V lost 5 bases to trimming and J lost 4 bases, with 9 bases between them. The CDR3 protein is CAWGMGYEQYL. In DNA, the CDR3 is TGTGCCTGGGGGATGGGTTACGAGCAGTACCTC.

CDR3 region: CAWSVFNPGGKLFF. CDR3 nucleotide sequence: TGTGCCTGGAGTGTATTTAACCCCGGAGGAAAACTGTTTTTT. The V gene is TRBV30, the J gene TRBJ1-4; the D is unclear. This CDR3 has 14 residues. The V and J ends lost 0 bases and 10 bases respectively, with 15 bases between them. Germline assignment: CDR1 GTSNPN and CDR2 SVGIG (reference sequence). Full variable domain (missing parts from reference TRBV30 and TRBJ1-4): SQTIHQWPATLVQPVGSPLSLECTVEGTSNPNLYWYRQAAGRGLQLLFYSVGIGQISSEVPQNLSASRPQDRQFILSSKKLLLSDSGFYLCAWSVFNPGGKLFFGSGTQLSVL.

This clonotype showed up many times. The V gene is TRBV12-3 or TRBV12-4, the J gene TRBJ1-4, with no clear D. V dropped 5 bases and J dropped 5 bases, with 3 bases sitting between them. The CDR3 loop spans 11 amino acids. In nucleotides, the CDR3 is TGTGCCAGCAGTAGAAATGAAAAACTGTTTTTT. It translates to CASSRNEKLFF.

This clonotype was seen a handful of times. CDR3 in DNA: TGTGCCAGCAGTTACGTCGGGACTAGCGGACTCACAGGGACCGGGGAGCTGTTTTTT. Its protein is CASSYVGTSGLTGTGELFF. V is TRBV6-5 and J is TRBJ2-2; 11 bases map to TRBD2. The V segment lost 2 bases and the J segment 5 bases; nucleotides outside the gene matches: 13. Germline V gene lookup returns CDR1 MNHEY and CDR2 SVGAGI. The CDR3 totals 19 residues.

V usage is TRBV7-3 and J usage is TRBJ1-1, with D uncertain. Deletions cut 5 bases from V and 5 bases from J, with 15 bases between. The CDR3 consists of 14 residues. CDR1 and CDR2 from the germline V gene are SGHTA and FQGTGA. The CDR3 loop reads CASSRTALGTEAFF. As DNA, the CDR3 is TGTGCCAGCAGCCGAACAGCACTGGGTACTGAAGCTTTCTTT.

The chain couples TRBV29-1 to TRBJ1-2; TRBD1 is a possible D gene (5 bases). CDR1 and CDR2 (germline): SQVTM, ANQGSEA. V was pared by 4 bases and J by 9 bases, with 9 bases between. There are 10 residues in the CDR3. CDR3 nucleotides: TGCAGCGTTGTGGGGGTGCGCTACACCTTC. As protein: CSVVGVRYTF. Together with reference TRBV29-1 and TRBJ1-2, the CDR3 gives the full variable domain: SAVISQKPSRDICQRGTSLTIQCQVDSQVTMMFWYRQQPGQSLTLIATANQGSEATYESGFVIDKFPISRPNLTFSTLTVSNMSPEDSSIYLCSVVGVRYTFGSGTRLTVV.

A single count supports this clonotype. A much bigger clone sits one base away, suggesting this may be a read error. The CDR3 reads CAIRPPGLYYGYTF. DNA of the CDR3: TGTGCCATCAGGCCACCGGGACTTTACTATGGCTACACCTTC. The chain joins TRBV10-3 to TRBJ1-2; a weak D match, TRBD1 (5 bases). The ends were cut back, 6 bases at V and 3 bases at J, with 14 bases in the middle. The V gene's germline CDR1 is ENHRY and CDR2 SYGVKD. CDR3 length: 14 residues.

This clonotype has only a few counts. The rearrangement joins TRBV10-3 to TRBJ2-3; D remains unclear. CDR1 and CDR2 (germline): ENHRY, SYGVKD. Trimming removed 0 bases from V and 1 base from J, with 14 bases in between. The CDR3 contains 17 residues. In DNA, the CDR3 is TGTGCCATCAGTGAGTCGCCCCCGAGCTATGGCACAGATACGCAGTATTTT. Translated: CAISESPPSYGTDTQYF.

The sample holds one count of this clonotype. The chain links TRBV25-1 to TRBJ2-2; the D call may be TRBD1 or TRBD2 (6 bases each). The germline V gene has CDR1 MGHDK and CDR2 SYGVNS. CDR3 size: 20 residues. V was shortened by 5 bases and J by 3 bases, with 28 bases between the two germline ends. The DNA of the CDR3 is TGTGCCAGCAGTCTCCTGACCGAGGGGGAGGCCCGAGAGCACACCGGGGAGCTGTTTTTT. Protein product: CASSLLTEGEAREHTGELFF.

This clonotype has only a few counts. This rearrangement joins TRBV6-1 to TRBJ1-1; 10 nucleotides agree with TRBD1. With 5 bases clipped from V and 3 bases from J, the junction kept 9 bases outside the gene matches. Germline CDR1 and CDR2: MNHNS and SASEGT. This CDR3 is 16 amino acids long. The CDR3: CASSYGADRGDTEAFF. In DNA, the CDR3 is TGTGCCAGCAGTTACGGAGCGGACAGGGGGGACACTGAAGCTTTCTTT.

V is TRBV6-6 and J is TRBJ2-5; 8 bases map to TRBD2. V lost 1 base, J lost 7 bases, and 11 bases stayed unmatched. The CDR3 totals 16 residues. CDR1 and CDR2 from the germline V gene are MNHNY and SVGAGI (reference sequence). CDR3 amino acids: CASSYFGGDRGGTQYF. CDR3 in DNA: TGTGCCAGCAGTTACTTCGGGGGGGATAGAGGAGGGACCCAGTACTTC.

This chain links TRBV30 with TRBJ2-7, with D perhaps TRBD1 (6 bases). Per the germline V gene, CDR1 is GTSNPN and CDR2 is SVGIG (reference sequence). The V and J ends lost 3 bases and 7 bases respectively, with 16 bases between them. The length of the CDR3 is 13 residues. The CDR3 loop reads CAWRDKQGWEQYF. CDR3 sequence (DNA): TGTGCCTGGAGGGACAAACAGGGATGGGAGCAGTACTTC.

This clonotype appeared once. This chain links TRBV29-1 with TRBJ2-5, with D possibly TRBD1 on 6 matching bases. CDR3 length: 15 amino acids. Trimming shortened V by 6 bases and J by 3 bases, and 20 bases separated the two germline ends. Germline CDR1 and CDR2: SQVTM and ANQGSEA. CDR3 amino acids: CSVQGWGRRKETQYF. The CDR3 bases are TGCAGCGTCCAGGGTTGGGGGCGAAGGAAAGAGACCCAGTACTTC.

V usage is TRBV5-1 and J usage is TRBJ2-5; 9 nucleotides match TRBD2. CDR3 size: 14 residues. The germline CDR1 and CDR2 sequences are SGHRS and YFSETQ. The ends lost 5 bases at V and 5 bases at J; junction bases unmatched: 7. CDR3 sequence (DNA): TGCGCCAGCAGAAGCGGACTAGCGATCGAGACCCAGTACTTC. Protein sequence: CASRSGLAIETQYF. Based on the CDR3 plus reference TRBV5-1 and TRBJ2-5, the full variable domain is KAGVTQTPRYLIKTRGQQVTLSCSPISGHRSVSWYQQTPGQGLQFLFEYFSETQRNKGNFPGRFSGRQFSNSRSEMNVSTLELGDSALYLCASRSGLAIETQYFGPGTRLLVL.

This clonotype occurred a few times. V gene TRBV6-5 combines with J gene TRBJ2-2, with D possibly TRBD1 on 6 matching bases. Trimming removed 4 bases from V and 4 bases from J, with 13 bases in between. Per the germline V gene, CDR1 is MNHEY and CDR2 is SVGAGI. The CDR3 contains 15 residues. The DNA for the CDR3 is TGTGCCAGCAGTTCAACAGGGACCGGCACCGGGGAGCTGTTTTTT. It encodes CASSSTGTGTGELFF.

As to this clonotype: The conserved final phenylalanine or tryptophan is absent from the CDR3, which likely points to a read error. Here the CDR3 reads CASSPGQGNQPQHS. The CDR3 nucleotides are TGCGCCAGCAGCCCGGGACAGGGCAATCAGCCCCAGCATTCC. The V gene is TRBV5-1, the J gene TRBJ1-5, with 8 bases lining up with TRBD1. CDR1 and CDR2 from the germline V gene are SGHRS and YFSETQ. CDR3 length: 14 residues. J lost 2 bases, V lost 4 bases, and 2 bases had no gene match.

About this clonotype itself: One base away lies a much larger clone, so this may be a sequencing read error. The chain carries TRBV3-1 and TRBJ1-1; weak D call: TRBD1 (6 bases). Trimming shortened V by 1 base and J by 0 bases, and 15 bases separated the two germline ends. CDR1 and CDR2 from the germline V gene are LGHDT and YNNKEL (reference sequence). This CDR3 is built from 17 residues. The CDR3 coding sequence is TGTGCCAGCAGCCAAGTTGCCAGGAGGGGGATGAACACTGAAGCTTTCTTT. Translated: CASSQVARRGMNTEAFF.

The rearrangement joins TRBV7-9 to TRBJ1-5; 8 bases fit TRBD1. There are 13 residues in the CDR3. Germline V gives CDR1 SEHNR, CDR2 FQNEAQ (reference sequence). After removal of 7 bases from V and 6 bases from J, the junction contained 5 bases not matched to a gene. CDR3 DNA sequence: TGTGCCAGCACCTTGGACAGGGTTCAGCCCCAGCATTTT. Its translation: CASTLDRVQPQHF.

In this sample, this clonotype turned up many times. The V gene is TRBV14, the J gene TRBJ2-5, with TRBD1 matching 12 bases. The CDR3 is made up of 18 amino acids. Germline-derived CDR1 and CDR2 are SGHDN and FVKESK. The V gene end was trimmed by 2 bases and the J gene end by 5 bases; junction bases not matched to a gene: 12. This chain's CDR3 is CASSQLSRDRGRRETQYF. The CDR3 coding sequence is TGTGCCAGCAGCCAATTATCCCGGGACAGGGGGCGCCGGGAGACCCAGTACTTC.

This clonotype was seen ten or more times. This chain uses TRBV7-8 with TRBJ2-7; D is uncertain. Trimming took off 4 bases at V and 2 bases at J, with 15 bases between the two ends. The CDR3 runs 15 residues. Germline assignment: CDR1 SGHVS and CDR2 FQNEAQ. The CDR3 protein is CASSSRSGHPYEQYF. For the CDR3, the DNA is TGTGCCAGCAGCTCTCGTTCGGGCCATCCCTACGAGCAGTACTTC.

The CDR3 DNA reads as TGTGCCAGCAGCAAAGGACAGCAGTACGAGCAGTACTTC. Translated, it gives CASSKGQQYEQYF. The chain joins TRBV2 to TRBJ2-7, with D tentatively TRBD1 (6 bases). The length of the CDR3 is 13 residues. V was pared by 6 bases and J by 4 bases, with 13 bases between. In germline, CDR1 is SNHLY, CDR2 FYNNEI.

In its sample, this clonotype was seen a few times. The CDR3 DNA is TGTGCCACCAGTGAAGGGTTGAGGGATGAGCAGTTCTTC. Encoded protein: CATSEGLRDEQFF. The chain employs TRBV24-1 and TRBJ2-1; tentatively, D is TRBD2 (5 bases). Trimming cost V 4 bases and J 8 bases, with 11 bases left between them. Germline V lookup: CDR1 KGHDR, CDR2 SFDVKD. The CDR3 spans 13 residues.

J is TRBJ2-7 and V is TRBV27, with D unclear. In germline, CDR1 is MNHEY, CDR2 SMNVEV (reference sequence). Trimming removed 6 bases from V and 2 bases from J, with 11 bases in between. This CDR3 comprises 13 residues. CDR3 DNA sequence: TGTGCCAGCAGCCCTAATCGCCCCTACGAGCAGTACTTC. It is translated as CASSPNRPYEQYF.

With regard to this clonotype: The conserved phenylalanine or tryptophan normally closing the CDR3 is absent here, so this likely arose from a read error. No DNA is shown, since the ends of the CDR3 on it are uncertain; the CDR3 is the one TCRdb lists. The gene calls are TRBV20-1 and TRBJ2-5. The CDR3 comprises 9 residues, both ends counted. Looked up from germline, CDR1 is DFQATT and CDR2 is SNEGSKA (reference sequence). CDR3 protein: CSARAGKFT.